Shown below are 26 T cell receptor beta chains from a single sample sequenced in a study of cytomegalovirus exposure and HLA in healthy donors. The PCR contained 60 Vbeta and 13 Jbeta primers. The assay was immunoSEQ multiplex PCR, and TCRdb's table has in-frame clones only and misses some. Of approximately 200,000 clones in the sample, roughly 78% were seen once. The sample was PBMCs. The receptors here all came from a girl between 10 and 17 years old in good health and CMV-seropositive.

V usage is TRBV4-3 and J usage is TRBJ1-2; D unclear. This CDR3 is 16 amino acids long. Looked up from germline, CDR1 is LGHNA and CDR2 is YSLEER. Trimming took off 0 bases at V and 3 bases at J, with 14 bases between the two ends. DNA of the CDR3: TGCGCCAGCAGCCAAGATCTGAGGTCTGGTGACTATGGCTACACCTTC. Translation: CASSQDLRSGDYGYTF.

The chain has TRBV7-9 and TRBJ1-1, with D hard to call. The germline CDR1 and CDR2 sequences are SEHNR and FQNEAQ (reference sequence). Between the trimmed V and J ends, which lost 5 bases and 0 bases, there was a span of 10 bases. This CDR3 is 14 amino acids long. For the CDR3, the DNA is TGTGCCAGCAGCCCGAGGATTATGAACACTGAAGCTTTCTTT. Amino acid sequence: CASSPRIMNTEAFF.

This clone has just a few counts. This chain links TRBV29-1 with TRBJ2-2; D unclear. V was shortened by 6 bases and J by 4 bases, with 9 bases between the two germline ends. Germline V gene data show CDR1 as SQVTM and CDR2 as ANQGSEA. The length of the CDR3 is 12 residues. The CDR3, as DNA: TGCAGCGTCAGTGATGGCACCGGGGAGCTGTTTTTT. As protein: CSVSDGTGELFF.

The DNA of the CDR3 is TGCGCCAGCAGCGACGGGACAGGGGTCCCGACAACTAATGAAAAACTGTTTTTT. Translation gives CASSDGTGVPTTNEKLFF. The V call is TRBV5-1, the J call TRBJ1-4, with 10 bases aligning to TRBD1. The V segment lost 4 bases and the J segment 0 bases; nucleotides outside the gene matches: 9. The CDR3 length is 18 residues. Germline lookup yields CDR1 SGHRS and CDR2 YFSETQ.

Points on this clone: Additional DNA sequences in this sample encode the identical CDR3. V usage is TRBV11-2 and J usage is TRBJ2-7, with D possibly matching TRBD1 (6 bases). The CDR3 runs to 17 residues. Germline lookup yields CDR1 SGHAT and CDR2 FQNNGV. Trimming stripped 3 bases from V and 1 base from J, with 19 bases between. The CDR3 DNA sequence: TGTGCCAGCAGCTTTAGGTCTTGGGCAGGGGATTCCTACGAGCAGTACTTC. It yields the protein CASSFRSWAGDSYEQYF.

This rearrangement joins TRBV4-3 to TRBJ1-1, with D tentatively TRBD1 (5 bases). The CDR3 has 13 amino acids. V was clipped by 0 bases and J by 5 bases, with 7 bases between them. Germline V CDR1 and CDR2: LGHNA, YSLEER. CDR3 sequence (DNA): TGCGCCAGCAGCCAAGATCGGGGGACTGAAGCTTTCTTT. Amino acids: CASSQDRGTEAFF.

This clone has more than one count but fewer than ten. The chain is built from TRBV19 and TRBJ2-1; TRBD2 agrees at 9 bases. The V segment lost 9 bases and the J segment 3 bases; nucleotides outside the gene matches: 6. The CDR3 contains 14 residues. CDR1 LNHDA and CDR2 SQIVND come from the germline V gene (reference sequence). CDR3 nucleotides: TGTGCCAGCACCACTAGCGGGTTCTACAATGAGCAGTTCTTC. This translates into CASTTSGFYNEQFF.

The J gene is TRBJ1-4, the V gene TRBV11-2; 8 bases agree with TRBD1. J lost 5 bases, V lost 6 bases, and 8 bases had no gene match. Germline lookup yields CDR1 SGHAT and CDR2 FQNNGV. This CDR3 region has 15 residues. CDR3 amino acids: CASRTGEGINEKLFF. CDR3 DNA: TGTGCCAGCAGGACAGGGGAAGGGATCAATGAAAAACTGTTTTTT.

This chain connects TRBV11-3 to TRBJ2-3; TRBD2 matches at 10 bases. Per germline, CDR1 SGHNT and CDR2 YENEEA. The V and J ends lost 0 bases and 2 bases, in that order; junction bases with no gene match: 2. This CDR3 contains 16 residues. DNA of the CDR3: TGTGCCAGCAGCTTAGATGGACTAGCGGTCACAGATACGCAGTATTTT. Protein sequence: CASSLDGLAVTDTQYF.

The chain has TRBV5-6 and TRBJ1-1; 9 bases fit TRBD1. This CDR3 is built from 14 residues. V lost 3 bases and J lost 5; bases outside the gene matches: 5. Germline CDR1 SGHDT, CDR2 YYEEEE. The CDR3 loop reads CASSSQGALTEAFF. The DNA of the CDR3 is TGTGCCAGCAGCTCACAGGGGGCGTTGACTGAAGCTTTCTTT.

The CDR3 sequence is CASSLGVGGPETQYF. The CDR3 DNA sequence: TGTGCCAGCAGCTTAGGGGTCGGGGGGCCGGAGACCCAGTACTTC. The gene calls are TRBV7-2 and TRBJ2-5, with a weak D call TRBD2 (7 bases). The V gene's germline CDR1 is SGHTA and CDR2 FQGNSA. CDR3 size: 15 residues. The V gene lost 1 base and the J gene lost 5 bases, with 14 bases spanning the gap.

CDR3 nucleotides: TGTGCCATCACCCCCGCCCCGGGGGGCGGTCAGCCCCAGCATTTT. Protein: CAITPAPGGGQPQHF. The chain employs TRBV2 and TRBJ1-5; D is possibly TRBD1 (6 bases). Germline lookup yields CDR1 SNHLY and CDR2 FYNNEI. V was pared by 10 bases and J by 6 bases, with 22 bases between. CDR3 length: 15 amino acids.

V usage is TRBV6-1 and J usage is TRBJ1-2; TRBD1 is a possible D gene (5 bases). Germline V gives CDR1 MNHNS, CDR2 SASEGT. The CDR3 sequence is 13 residues long. The V gene lost 2 bases and the J gene lost 8 bases, with 12 bases spanning the gap. CDR3 coding DNA: TGTGCCAGCAGTGAACAGGGTAGTTCCGGCTACACCTTC. Amino acids: CASSEQGSSGYTF.

The CDR3 DNA sequence: TGTGCCAGCAGCGGACAGGGGCGAAACTATGGCTACACCTTC. This gives the protein CASSGQGRNYGYTF. The chain employs TRBV2 and TRBJ1-2; 9 bases agree with TRBD1. Germline V CDR1 and CDR2: SNHLY, FYNNEI. The junction had 4 bases not matched to a gene; V was cut back by 6 bases and J by 2 bases. This CDR3 has 14 residues.

This rearrangement joins TRBV19 to TRBJ1-2; 10 positions agree with TRBD1. With 4 bases clipped from V and 0 bases from J, the junction kept 8 bases outside the gene matches. CDR3 length: 17 amino acids. CDR1 LNHDA and CDR2 SQIVND come from the germline V gene (reference sequence). In nucleotides, the CDR3 is TGTGCCAGTAGTAGGGACAGGGGTTCGAAAGCTAACTATGGCTACACCTTC. Translating it yields CASSRDRGSKANYGYTF.

This sequence joins TRBV7-9 and TRBJ1-1; D might be TRBD1 (5 bases). Germline assignment: CDR1 SEHNR and CDR2 FQNEAQ (reference sequence). V was trimmed by 7 bases and J by 7 bases, leaving 16 bases between them. This CDR3 contains 13 residues. CDR3 region: CASMGRGGSEAFF. The CDR3 DNA reads TGTGCCAGCATGGGACGGGGGGGAAGTGAAGCTTTCTTT.

This rearrangement joins TRBV4-1 to TRBJ2-1; 11 bases line up with TRBD2. The V gene's germline CDR1 is MGHRA and CDR2 YSYEKL. The CDR3 length is 18 residues. Unmatched junction bases numbered 13, after V lost 4 bases and J lost 5 bases. CDR3 protein: CASSRPGTSGGGDNEQFF. The CDR3 nucleotides read TGCGCCAGCAGCCGTCCCGGGACTAGCGGAGGAGGCGACAATGAGCAGTTCTTC.

V gene TRBV10-3 combines with J gene TRBJ2-7; D unresolved. Germline CDR1 ENHRY, CDR2 SYGVKD. Trimming removed 3 bases from V and 0 bases from J, with 9 bases in between. The CDR3 is 14 amino acids. The CDR3 nucleotides read TGTGCCATCAGTGATCTGGCGGCCTCCTACGAGCAGTACTTC. Protein product: CAISDLAASYEQYF.

The CDR3 region is CASSPRGVAGGRGTDTQYF. CDR3 DNA: TGTGCCAGTAGTCCCCGCGGGGTAGCGGGGGGGCGGGGCACAGATACGCAGTATTTT. V gene TRBV19 combines with J gene TRBJ2-3; 11 bases match TRBD2. Germline CDR1 reads LNHDA; CDR2 reads SQIVND (reference sequence). This CDR3 is built from 19 residues. With 5 bases clipped from V and 1 base from J, the junction kept 14 bases outside the gene matches.

The chain links TRBV10-1 to TRBJ1-3, with D perhaps matching TRBD1 (5 bases). This CDR3 has 17 residues. Germline V lookup: CDR1 WNHNN, CDR2 SYGVQD (reference sequence). The ends were cut back, 0 bases at V and 4 bases at J, with 16 bases in the middle. The CDR3 nucleotides read TGCGCCAGCAGTGAGTCGGGGATCCCGGGACTCGGAAACACCATATATTTT. Protein product: CASSESGIPGLGNTIYF.

The chain couples TRBV29-1 to TRBJ2-5, with a weak D call TRBD2 (5 bases). Looked up from germline, CDR1 is SQVTM and CDR2 is ANQGSEA. CDR3 length: 15 residues. V lost 0 bases, J lost 7 bases, and 18 bases lay in between. Here the CDR3 reads CSVEDEGPEGRTQYF. The CDR3 region has the DNA TGCAGCGTTGAAGATGAAGGACCCGAGGGAAGGACCCAGTACTTC.

The gene calls are TRBV11-2 and TRBJ1-4; tentative D call: TRBD1 (6 bases). The V gene lost 0 bases and the J gene lost 16 bases, with 15 bases spanning the gap. This CDR3 is built from 13 residues. CDR1 SGHAT and CDR2 FQNNGV come from the germline V gene. Here the CDR3 DNA reads TGTGCCAGCAGCTTAGATCAGACAGGACACCAGTTTTTT. This encodes CASSLDQTGHQFF.

The chain recombines TRBV2 with TRBJ2-3; the match to TRBD2 covers 12 bases. J was trimmed by 2 bases and V by 3 bases; bases with no gene match: 6. The CDR3 spans 17 residues. Per the germline V gene, CDR1 is SNHLY and CDR2 is FYNNEI. As DNA, the CDR3 is TGTGCCAGCAGTGATCCTTCTAGCGGGGGGGCCACAGATACGCAGTATTTT. It translates to CASSDPSSGGATDTQYF.

The chain uses TRBV6-6 and TRBJ2-4; D is possibly TRBD2 (5 bases). Germline values: CDR1 MNHNY, CDR2 SVGAGI (reference sequence). V was cut by 6 bases and J by 0 bases, with 9 bases left in between. The CDR3 loop spans 14 amino acids. This chain's CDR3 is CASSPAGAKNIQYF. Written as DNA, the CDR3 is TGTGCCAGCAGCCCCGCGGGAGCCAAAAACATTCAGTACTTC.

The CDR3 sequence is CASSEATAGNTIYF. The CDR3, as DNA: TGTGCCAGCAGTGAAGCGACAGCTGGAAACACCATATATTTT. The chain links TRBV2 to TRBJ1-3, with D possibly matching TRBD1 (5 bases). Trimming took off 0 bases at V and 2 bases at J, with 5 bases between the two ends. There are 14 residues in the CDR3. The germline V gene has CDR1 SNHLY and CDR2 FYNNEI.

The chain carries TRBV19 and TRBJ1-5, with a weak D call TRBD1 (5 bases). V dropped 3 bases and J dropped 6 bases, with 15 bases sitting between them. This CDR3 has 15 amino acids. Germline values: CDR1 LNHDA, CDR2 SQIVND (reference sequence). The CDR3 nucleotides read TGTGCCAGTAGTATCGTCCCAGGGTCAGGTCAGCCCCAGCATTTT. It codes for CASSIVPGSGQPQHF.